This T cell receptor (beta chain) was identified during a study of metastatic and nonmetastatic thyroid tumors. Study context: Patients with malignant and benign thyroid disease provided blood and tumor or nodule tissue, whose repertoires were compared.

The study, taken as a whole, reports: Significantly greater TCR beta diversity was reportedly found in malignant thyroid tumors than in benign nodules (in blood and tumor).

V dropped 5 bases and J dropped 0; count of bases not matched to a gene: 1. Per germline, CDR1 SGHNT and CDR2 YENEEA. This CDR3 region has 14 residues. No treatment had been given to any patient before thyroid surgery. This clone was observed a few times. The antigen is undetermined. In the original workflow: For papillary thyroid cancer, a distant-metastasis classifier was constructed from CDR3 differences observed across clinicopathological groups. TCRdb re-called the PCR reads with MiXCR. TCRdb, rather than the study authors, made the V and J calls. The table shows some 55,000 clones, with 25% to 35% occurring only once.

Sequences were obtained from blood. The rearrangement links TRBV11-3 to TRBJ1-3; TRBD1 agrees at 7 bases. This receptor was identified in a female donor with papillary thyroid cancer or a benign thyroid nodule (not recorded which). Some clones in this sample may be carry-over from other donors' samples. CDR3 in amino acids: CASSRQGSGNTIYF. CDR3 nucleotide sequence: TGTGCCAGCAGCAGACAGGGCTCTGGAAACACCATATATTTT.